These 3 T cell receptor beta chains originate from one sample sequenced in a study of regulatory T cells in long-lasting Graves disease. CDR3-region Arm-PCR and iRepertoire HTBI primers produced the TCR beta libraries. In TCRdb, the multiplex PCR reads were re-called with MiXCR into one record per CDR3 protein. The profile shows about 470,000 distinct CDR3 sequences, 15% of them singletons. Time point: newly diagnosed GD, antithyroid drugs for less than 3 months. RNA extracted from PBMCs served as the sequencing template. This sample was also put to use in a study of T cells in Graves' hyperthyroidism and ophthalmopathy.

Here the sequenced sample was peripheral blood mononuclear cells (PBMCs), taken at new diagnosis, from a patient treated with antithyroid drugs. All receptors derive from a woman aged 30 to 39 with Graves disease.

This clonotype was counted at least ten times. This chain connects TRBV12-5 to TRBJ2-7, with D uncertain. Germline V gives CDR1 LGHNT, CDR2 FRNRAP. This CDR3 is built from 13 residues. V lost 2 bases to trimming and J lost 1 base, with 6 bases between them. In DNA, the CDR3 is TGTGCTAGTGGTTTGCGGCCTTCCTACGAGCAGTACTTC. Protein product: CASGLRPSYEQYF.

The chain is built from TRBV15 and TRBJ2-7; D gene uncertain. V lost 3 bases and J lost 2, with 8 bases in between. The CDR3 extends over 13 amino acids. Germline CDR1 is LNHNV and CDR2 is YYDKDF (reference sequence). The CDR3 coding sequence is TGTGCCACCAGCAGCCGGCCTCCCTACGAGCAGTACTTC. The encoded protein is CATSSRPPYEQYF. Combining the CDR3 with reference TRBV15 and TRBJ2-7 gives the whole variable domain DAMVIQNPRYQVTQFGKPVTLSCSQTLNHNVMYWYQQKSSQAPKLLFHYYDKDFNNEADTPDNFQSRRPNTSFCFLDIRSPGLGDTAMYLCATSSRPPYEQYFGPGTRLTVT.

This clonotype appeared once. The rearrangement joins TRBV20-1 to TRBJ2-3; a possible D gene is TRBD1 (6 bases). This CDR3 is built from 15 residues. Germline assignment: CDR1 DFQATT and CDR2 SNEGSKA (reference sequence). V was shortened by 4 bases and J by 1 base, with 15 bases between the two germline ends. The chain's CDR3 is CSAILGGPGTDTQYF. The CDR3, as DNA: TGCAGTGCTATCCTTGGGGGCCCGGGCACAGATACGCAGTATTTT.